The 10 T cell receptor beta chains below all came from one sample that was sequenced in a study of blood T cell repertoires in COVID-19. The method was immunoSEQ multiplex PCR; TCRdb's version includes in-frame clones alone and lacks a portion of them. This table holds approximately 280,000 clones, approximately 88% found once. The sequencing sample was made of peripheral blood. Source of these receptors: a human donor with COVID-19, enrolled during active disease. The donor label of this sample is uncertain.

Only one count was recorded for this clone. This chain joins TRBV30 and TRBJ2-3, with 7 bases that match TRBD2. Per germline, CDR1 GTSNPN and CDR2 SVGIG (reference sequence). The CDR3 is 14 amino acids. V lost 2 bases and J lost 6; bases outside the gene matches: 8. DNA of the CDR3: TGTGCCTGGAGTAGTAGCGGGCGACGGGATACGCAGTATTTT. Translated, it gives CAWSSSGRRDTQYF. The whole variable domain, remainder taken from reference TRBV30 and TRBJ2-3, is SQTIHQWPATLVQPVGSPLSLECTVEGTSNPNLYWYRQAAGRGLQLLFYSVGIGQISSEVPQNLSASRPQDRQFILSSKKLLLSDSGFYLCAWSSSGRRDTQYFGPGTRLTVL.

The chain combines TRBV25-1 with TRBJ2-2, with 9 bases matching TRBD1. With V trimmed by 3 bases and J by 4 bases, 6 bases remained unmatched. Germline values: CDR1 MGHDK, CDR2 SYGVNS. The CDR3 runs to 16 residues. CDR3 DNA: TGTGCCAGCAGTGACCCCGGGACAGGGACCACCGGGGAGCTGTTTTTT. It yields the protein CASSDPGTGTTGELFF.

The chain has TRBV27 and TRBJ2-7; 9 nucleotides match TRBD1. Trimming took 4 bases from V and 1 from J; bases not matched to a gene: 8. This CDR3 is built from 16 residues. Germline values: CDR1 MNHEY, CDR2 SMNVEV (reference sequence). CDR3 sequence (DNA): TGTGCCAGCAGTTCTTGGACAGGGGATCGTTCCTACGAGCAGTACTTC. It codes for CASSSWTGDRSYEQYF.

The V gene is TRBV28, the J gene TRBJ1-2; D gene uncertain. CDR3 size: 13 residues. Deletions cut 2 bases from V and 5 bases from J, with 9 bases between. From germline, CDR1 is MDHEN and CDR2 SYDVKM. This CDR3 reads CASSLPGRYGYTF. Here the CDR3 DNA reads TGTGCCAGCAGTTTACCAGGCAGGTATGGCTACACCTTC.

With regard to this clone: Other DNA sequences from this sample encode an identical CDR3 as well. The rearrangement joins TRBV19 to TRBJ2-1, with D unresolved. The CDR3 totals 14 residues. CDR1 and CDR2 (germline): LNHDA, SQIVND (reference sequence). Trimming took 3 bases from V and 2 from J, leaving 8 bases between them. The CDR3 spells CASSIGRTYNEQFF. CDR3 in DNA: TGTGCCAGTAGTATTGGTAGAACCTACAATGAGCAGTTCTTC.

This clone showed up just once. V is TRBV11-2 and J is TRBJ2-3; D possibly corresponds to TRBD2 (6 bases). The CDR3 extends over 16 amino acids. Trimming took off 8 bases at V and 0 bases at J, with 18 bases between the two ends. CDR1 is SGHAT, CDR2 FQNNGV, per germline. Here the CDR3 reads CASQEGDFTSTDTQYF. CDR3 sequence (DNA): TGTGCCAGCCAAGAAGGGGACTTTACTAGCACAGATACGCAGTATTTT.

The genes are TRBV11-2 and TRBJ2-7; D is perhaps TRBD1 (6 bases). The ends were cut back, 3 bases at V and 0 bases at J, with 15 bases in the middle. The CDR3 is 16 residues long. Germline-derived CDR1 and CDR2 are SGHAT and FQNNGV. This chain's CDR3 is CASSFVRGTGSYEQYF. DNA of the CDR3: TGTGCCAGCAGCTTCGTCAGGGGCACGGGCTCCTACGAGCAGTACTTC.

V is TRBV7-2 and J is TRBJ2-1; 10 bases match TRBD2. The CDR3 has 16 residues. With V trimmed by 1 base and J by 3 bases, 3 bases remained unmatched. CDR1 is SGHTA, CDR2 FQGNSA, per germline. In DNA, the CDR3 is TGTGCCAGCAGCTTAGGGGGGACTAGCGTCTACAATGAGCAGTTCTTC. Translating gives CASSLGGTSVYNEQFF.

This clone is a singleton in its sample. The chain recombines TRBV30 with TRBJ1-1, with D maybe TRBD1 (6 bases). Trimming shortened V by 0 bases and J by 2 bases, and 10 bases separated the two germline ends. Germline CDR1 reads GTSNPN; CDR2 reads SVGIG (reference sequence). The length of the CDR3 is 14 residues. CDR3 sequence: CAWSVLTGNTEAFF. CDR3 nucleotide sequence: TGTGCCTGGAGTGTATTGACAGGAAACACTGAAGCTTTCTTT.

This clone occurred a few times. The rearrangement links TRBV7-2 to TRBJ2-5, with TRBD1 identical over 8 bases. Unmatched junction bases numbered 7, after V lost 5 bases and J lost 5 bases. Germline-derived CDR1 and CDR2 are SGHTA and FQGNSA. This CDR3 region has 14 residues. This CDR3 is CASSIRGRRETQYF. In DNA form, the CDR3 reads TGTGCCAGCAGCATCAGGGGGCGTCGGGAGACCCAGTACTTC.